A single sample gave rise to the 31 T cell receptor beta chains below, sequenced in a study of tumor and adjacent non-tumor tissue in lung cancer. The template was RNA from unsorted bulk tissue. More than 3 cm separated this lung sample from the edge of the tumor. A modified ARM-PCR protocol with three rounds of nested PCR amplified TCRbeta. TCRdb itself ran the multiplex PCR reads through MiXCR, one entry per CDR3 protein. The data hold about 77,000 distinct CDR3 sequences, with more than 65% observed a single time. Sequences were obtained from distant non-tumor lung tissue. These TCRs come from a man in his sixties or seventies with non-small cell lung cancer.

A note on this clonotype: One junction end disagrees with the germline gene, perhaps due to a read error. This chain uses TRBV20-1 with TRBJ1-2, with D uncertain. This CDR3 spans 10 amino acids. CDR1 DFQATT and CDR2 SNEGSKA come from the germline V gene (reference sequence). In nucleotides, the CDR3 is TGCAATGCTAAAGGAGGTAGCTACACCTTC. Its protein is CNAKGGSYTF.

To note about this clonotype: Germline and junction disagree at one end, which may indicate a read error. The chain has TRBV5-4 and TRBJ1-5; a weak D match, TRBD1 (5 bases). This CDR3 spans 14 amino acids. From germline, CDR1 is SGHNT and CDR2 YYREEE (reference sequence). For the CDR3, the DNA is TGTGCCAGCAACTTGGGGGAGGTTGGTCAACCCCAGCATTTT. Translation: CASNLGEVGQPQHF.

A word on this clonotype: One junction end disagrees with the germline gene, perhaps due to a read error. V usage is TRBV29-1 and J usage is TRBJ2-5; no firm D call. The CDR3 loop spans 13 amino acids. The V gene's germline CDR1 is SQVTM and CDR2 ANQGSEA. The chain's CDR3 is CSVPERFQDTQYF. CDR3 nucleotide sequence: TGCAGCGTGCCCGAGAGGTTCCAAGATACCCAGTATTTC.

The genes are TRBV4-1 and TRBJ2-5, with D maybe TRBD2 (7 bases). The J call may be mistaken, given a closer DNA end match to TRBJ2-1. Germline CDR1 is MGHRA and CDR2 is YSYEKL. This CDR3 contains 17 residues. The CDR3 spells CASSQDASRGQQETQFF. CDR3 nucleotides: TGCGCCAGCAGCCAAGATGCCTCGCGGGGGCAACAAGAGACCCAGTTCTTC.

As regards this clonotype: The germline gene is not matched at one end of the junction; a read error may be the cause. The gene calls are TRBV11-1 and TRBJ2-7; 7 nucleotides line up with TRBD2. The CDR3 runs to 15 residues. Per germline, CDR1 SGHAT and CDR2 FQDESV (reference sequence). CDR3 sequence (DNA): TGTGCCAGCAGCTTAACAAGCGGGAAAACCTACGTGCAGTACTTC. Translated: CASSLTSGKTYVQYF.

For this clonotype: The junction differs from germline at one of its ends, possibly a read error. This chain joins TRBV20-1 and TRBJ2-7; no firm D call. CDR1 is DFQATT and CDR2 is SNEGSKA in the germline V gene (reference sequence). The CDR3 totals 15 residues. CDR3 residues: CSVREGLTEPYEQYF. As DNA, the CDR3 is TGCAGTGTTAGAGAAGGATTAACGGAGCCCTACGAGCAGTACTTC.

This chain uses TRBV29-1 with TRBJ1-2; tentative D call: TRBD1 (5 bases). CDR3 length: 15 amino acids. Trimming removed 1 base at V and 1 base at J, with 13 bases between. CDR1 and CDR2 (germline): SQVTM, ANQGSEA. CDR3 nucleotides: TGCAGCGTTGAAGGATGTGACAGCTTTAACTATGGCTACACCTTC. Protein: CSVEGCDSFNYGYTF.

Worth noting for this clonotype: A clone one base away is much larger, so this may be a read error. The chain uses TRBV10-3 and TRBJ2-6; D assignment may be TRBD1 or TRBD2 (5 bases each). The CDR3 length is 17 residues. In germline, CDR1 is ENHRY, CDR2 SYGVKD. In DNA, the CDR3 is TGTGCCATCAGTGAGTCGAGTCCGGGGTCTGGGGCCAACGTCCAGACTTTC. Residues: CAISESSPGSGANVQTF.

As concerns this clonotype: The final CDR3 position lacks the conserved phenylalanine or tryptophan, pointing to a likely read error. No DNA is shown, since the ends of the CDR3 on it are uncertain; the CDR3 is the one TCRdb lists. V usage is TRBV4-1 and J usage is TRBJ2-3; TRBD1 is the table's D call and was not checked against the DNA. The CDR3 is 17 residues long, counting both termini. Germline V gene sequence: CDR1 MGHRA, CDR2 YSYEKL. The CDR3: CASSQDSRGSYTDTRYY.

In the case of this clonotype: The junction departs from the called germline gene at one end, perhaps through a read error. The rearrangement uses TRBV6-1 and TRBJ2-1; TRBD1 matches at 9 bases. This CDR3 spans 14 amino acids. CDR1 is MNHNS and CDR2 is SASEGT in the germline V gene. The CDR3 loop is CVSSRTGELDKQFF. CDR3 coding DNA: TGTGTCAGCAGTAGGACAGGGGAATTGGATAAGCAGTTCTTC.

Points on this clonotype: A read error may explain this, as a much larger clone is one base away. The CDR3 region is CASSQEREGRDTRYF. The CDR3 DNA is TGTGCCAGCAGCCAAGAACGGGAGGGCCGTGATACGCGGTATTTT. V is TRBV4-2 and J is TRBJ2-3, with 8 nucleotides matching TRBD2. The germline gives CDR1 LGHNA, CDR2 YNFKEQ. This CDR3 spans 15 amino acids.

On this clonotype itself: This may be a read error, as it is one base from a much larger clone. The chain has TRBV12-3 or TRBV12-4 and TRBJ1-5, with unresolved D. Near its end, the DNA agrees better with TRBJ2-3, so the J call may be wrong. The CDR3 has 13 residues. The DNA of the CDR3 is TGTGCCAGCAGTTCCAGCCCCAATCAGCCCCAGTATTTT. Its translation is CASSSSPNQPQYF.

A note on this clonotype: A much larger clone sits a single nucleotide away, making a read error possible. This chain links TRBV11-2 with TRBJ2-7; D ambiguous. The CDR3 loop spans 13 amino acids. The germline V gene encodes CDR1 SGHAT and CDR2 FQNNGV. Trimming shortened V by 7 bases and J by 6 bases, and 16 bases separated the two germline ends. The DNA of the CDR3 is TGTGCCAGCACTCCCACCCCCCACCGCGAGCAGTACTTC. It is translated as CASTPTPHREQYF.

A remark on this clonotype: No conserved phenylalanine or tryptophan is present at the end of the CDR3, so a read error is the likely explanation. The chain's CDR3 is CALARLAGNNEQFL. The CDR3 coding sequence is TGTGCCTTAGCTAGGCTAGCGGGAAACAATGAGCAGTTCCTC. V is TRBV30 and J is TRBJ2-1; 9 bases are shared with TRBD2. The junction had 9 bases not matched to a gene; V was cut back by 7 bases and J by 5 bases. CDR1 and CDR2 (germline): GTSNPN, SVGIG (reference sequence). This CDR3 is built from 14 residues.

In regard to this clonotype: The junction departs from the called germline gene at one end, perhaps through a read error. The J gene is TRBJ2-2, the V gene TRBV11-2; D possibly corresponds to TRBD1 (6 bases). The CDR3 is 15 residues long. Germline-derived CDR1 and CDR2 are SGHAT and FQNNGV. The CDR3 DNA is TGTGCCAGCAGCCCGGCCCAAAGGGACACAGGGGAGCTGTTTTTT. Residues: CASSPAQRDTGELFF. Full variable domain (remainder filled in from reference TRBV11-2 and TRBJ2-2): EAGVAQSPRYKIIEKRQSVAFWCNPISGHATLYWYQQILGQGPKLLIQFQNNGVVDDSQLPKDRFSAERLKGVDSTLKIQPAKLEDSAVYLCASSPAQRDTGELFFGEGSRLTVL.

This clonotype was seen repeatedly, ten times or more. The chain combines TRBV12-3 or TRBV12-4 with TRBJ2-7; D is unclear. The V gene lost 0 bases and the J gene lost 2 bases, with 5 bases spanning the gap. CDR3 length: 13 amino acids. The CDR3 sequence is CASSLALTYEQYF. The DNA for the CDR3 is TGTGCCAGCAGTTTAGCTCTAACCTACGAGCAGTACTTC.

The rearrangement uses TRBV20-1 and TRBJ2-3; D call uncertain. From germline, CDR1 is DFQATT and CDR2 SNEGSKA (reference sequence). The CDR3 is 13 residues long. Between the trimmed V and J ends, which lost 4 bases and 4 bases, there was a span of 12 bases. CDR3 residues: CSAIGKTADTQYF. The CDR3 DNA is TGCAGTGCTATAGGAAAGACCGCAGATACGCAGTATTTT.

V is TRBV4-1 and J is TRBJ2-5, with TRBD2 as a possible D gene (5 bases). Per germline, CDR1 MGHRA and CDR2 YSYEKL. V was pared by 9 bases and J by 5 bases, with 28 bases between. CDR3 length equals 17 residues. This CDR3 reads CASSSGFPVDPQETQYF. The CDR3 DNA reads TGCGCCAGTAGCTCGGGATTCCCGGTGGATCCACAGGAGACCCAGTACTTC.

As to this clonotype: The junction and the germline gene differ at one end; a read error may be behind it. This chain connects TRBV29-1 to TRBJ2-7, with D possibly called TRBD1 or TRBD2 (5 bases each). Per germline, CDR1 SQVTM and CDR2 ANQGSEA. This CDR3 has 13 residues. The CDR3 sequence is CNVTGTLPYELYF. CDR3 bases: TGCAACGTTACCGGGACGCTCCCCTACGAGCTGTACTTC.

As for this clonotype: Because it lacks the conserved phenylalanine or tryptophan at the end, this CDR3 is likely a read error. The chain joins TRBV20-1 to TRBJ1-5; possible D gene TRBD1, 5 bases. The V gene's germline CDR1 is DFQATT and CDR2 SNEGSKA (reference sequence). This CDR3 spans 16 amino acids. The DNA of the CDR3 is TGCAGTGCGCCGGTCTTCCTCGGAGGGGTGAATCATCCCCAGCATCTT. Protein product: CSAPVFLGGVNHPQHL.

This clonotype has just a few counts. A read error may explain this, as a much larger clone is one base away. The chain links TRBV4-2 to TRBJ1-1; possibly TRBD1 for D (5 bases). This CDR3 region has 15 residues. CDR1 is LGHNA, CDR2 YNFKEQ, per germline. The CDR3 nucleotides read TGTGTCAGCAGCCAACCGGGACGCCGGAACACTGAAGCTTTCTTT. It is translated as CVSSQPGRRNTEAFF.

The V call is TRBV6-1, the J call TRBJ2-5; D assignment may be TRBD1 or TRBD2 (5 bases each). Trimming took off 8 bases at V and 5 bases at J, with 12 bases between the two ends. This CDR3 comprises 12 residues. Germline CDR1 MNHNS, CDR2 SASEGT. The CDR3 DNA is TGTGCCAGCGAGGGGCTCCAGGAGACCCAGTACTTC. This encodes CASEGLQETQYF.

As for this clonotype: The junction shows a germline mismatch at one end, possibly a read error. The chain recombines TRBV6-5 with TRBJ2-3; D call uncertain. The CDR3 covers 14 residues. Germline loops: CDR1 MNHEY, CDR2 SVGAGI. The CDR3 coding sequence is TGTGCCAGCAGCTCTTCAACTCGCCGAGATACGCATATTTTT. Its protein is CASSSSTRRDTHIF.

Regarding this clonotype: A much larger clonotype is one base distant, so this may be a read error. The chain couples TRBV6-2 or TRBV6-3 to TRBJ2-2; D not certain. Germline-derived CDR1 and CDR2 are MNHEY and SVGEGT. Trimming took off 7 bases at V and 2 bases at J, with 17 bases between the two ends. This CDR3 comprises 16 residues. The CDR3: CASTPSTVVNTGELFF. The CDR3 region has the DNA TGTGCCAGCACCCCATCAACAGTGGTCAACACCGGGGAGCTGTTTTTT.

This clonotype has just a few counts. The CDR3 spells CASSLAATSGRHWYEQYF. DNA for the CDR3: TGTGCCAGCAGTTTAGCCGCGACTAGCGGGAGGCACTGGTACGAGCAGTACTTC. The V and J genes are TRBV27 and TRBJ2-7, with 13 bases aligning to TRBD2. This CDR3 has 18 amino acids. The V and J ends lost 2 bases and 4 bases, in that order; junction bases with no gene match: 11. Germline V gene sequence: CDR1 MNHEY, CDR2 SMNVEV (reference sequence).

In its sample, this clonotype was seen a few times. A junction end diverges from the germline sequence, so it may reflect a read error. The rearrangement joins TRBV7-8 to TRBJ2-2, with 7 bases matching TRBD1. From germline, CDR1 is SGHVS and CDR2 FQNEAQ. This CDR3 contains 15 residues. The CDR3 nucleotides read TGTGCCATCAGCTCCGGGACAGTGAACACCGGGGAGCTGTTTTTT. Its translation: CAISSGTVNTGELFF.

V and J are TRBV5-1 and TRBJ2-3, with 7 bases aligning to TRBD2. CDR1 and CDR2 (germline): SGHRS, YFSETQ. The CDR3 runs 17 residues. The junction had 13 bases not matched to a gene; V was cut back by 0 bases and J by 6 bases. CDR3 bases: TGCGCCAGCAGCTTGGTGCTACTAGCGAGATGGTCCGATACGCAGTATTTT. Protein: CASSLVLLARWSDTQYF.

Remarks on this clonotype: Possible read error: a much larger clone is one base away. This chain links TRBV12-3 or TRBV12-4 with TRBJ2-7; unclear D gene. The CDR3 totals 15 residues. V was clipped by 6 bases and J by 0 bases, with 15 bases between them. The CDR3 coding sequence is TGTGCCAGCAGATTTGGTGCCCAGTTCTCCTACGAGCAGTACTTC. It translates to CASRFGAQFSYEQYF.

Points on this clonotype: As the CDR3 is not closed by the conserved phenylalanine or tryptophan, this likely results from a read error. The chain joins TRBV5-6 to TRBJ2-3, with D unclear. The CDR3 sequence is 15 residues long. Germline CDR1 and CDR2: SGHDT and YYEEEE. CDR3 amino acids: CTSSLSATSTDTQYL. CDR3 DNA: TGTACCAGCAGCTTGTCAGCGACTAGCACAGATACGCAGTATTTG.

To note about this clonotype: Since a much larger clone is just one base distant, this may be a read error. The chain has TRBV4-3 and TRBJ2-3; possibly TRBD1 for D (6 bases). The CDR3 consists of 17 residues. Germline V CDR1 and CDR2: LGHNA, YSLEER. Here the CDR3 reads CTSSQSLGGEGADTQYF. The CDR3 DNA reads TGCACCAGCAGCCAATCACTAGGGGGAGAGGGTGCAGATACGCAGTATTTT.

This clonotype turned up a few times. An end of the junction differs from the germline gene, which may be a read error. DNA for the CDR3: TGTGCCAGCAGCTCACAATTGGACGTTAATAATTCACCCCTCCACTTT. Amino acids: CASSSQLDVNNSPLHF. The J gene is TRBJ1-6, the V gene TRBV10-2; D is uncertain. This CDR3 comprises 16 residues. Germline V lookup: CDR1 WSHSY, CDR2 SAAADI.